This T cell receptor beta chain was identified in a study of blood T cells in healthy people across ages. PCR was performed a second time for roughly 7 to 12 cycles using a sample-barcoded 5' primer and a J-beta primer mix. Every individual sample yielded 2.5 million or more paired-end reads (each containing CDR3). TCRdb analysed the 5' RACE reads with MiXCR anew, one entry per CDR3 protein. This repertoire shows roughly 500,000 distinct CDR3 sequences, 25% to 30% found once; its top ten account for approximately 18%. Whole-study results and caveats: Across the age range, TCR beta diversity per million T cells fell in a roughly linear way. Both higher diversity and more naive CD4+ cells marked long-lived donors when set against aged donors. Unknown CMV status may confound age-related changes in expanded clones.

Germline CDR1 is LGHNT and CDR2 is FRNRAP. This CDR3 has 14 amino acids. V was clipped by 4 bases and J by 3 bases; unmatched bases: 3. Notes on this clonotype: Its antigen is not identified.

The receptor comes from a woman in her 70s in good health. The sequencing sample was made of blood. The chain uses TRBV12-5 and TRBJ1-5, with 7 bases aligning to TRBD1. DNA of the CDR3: TGTGCTAGTGGTTCGGACAGGCCCAATCAGCCCCAGCATTTT. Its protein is CASGSDRPNQPQHF.